Sequencing of this T cell receptor (beta chain) was carried out in a study of spatial heterogeneity in lung cancer. Overall study: Detection of beta-chain sequences consistently exceeded that of alpha-chain sequences.

Every TCR cDNA molecule carried a tag that served as a unique molecular identifier. TCRdb recomputed calls from the 5' RACE reads with MiXCR, one row per CDR3 protein. The table lists over 9,500 distinct CDR3 sequences, roughly 4% of them singletons, with approximately 8% in the top ten. The CDR3 contains 16 residues. V lost 4 bases, J lost 7 bases, and 12 bases stayed unmatched. Germline V gene data show CDR1 as KGHDR and CDR2 as SFDVKD. The time point is: sample taken at primary tumor resection. Whole RNA was taken from tumor, nontumor lung or frozen PBMC; it was then sequenced unsorted. The roughly 66 donors had untreated early-stage non-small cell lung cancer. This clonotype was detected ten times or more. Since the library was made to target alpha chains, this beta chain is a stray read and its abundance is not meaningful.

This TCR came from a male donor with early-stage non-small cell lung cancer. J is TRBJ2-1 and V is TRBV24-1, with TRBD1 matching 7 bases. Here the sequenced sample was normal lung tissue next to the tumor, taken at surgery. The CDR3 loop reads CATSDPHGPGGNEQFF. As DNA, the CDR3 is TGTGCCACCAGTGACCCTCACGGACCAGGGGGAAATGAGCAGTTCTTC.